This TCR beta chain was recovered during a study of T-cell memory formation after mild COVID-19. Regarding the study as a whole: Whereas later expanders leaned CD4+, clones contracting day 15 to 85 showed a balanced CD4/CD8 makeup.

On this clonotype: Antigen: not known. One junction end does not reproduce the germline sequence, and a read error may be involved.

Each CDR3 protein gets one entry after TCRdb re-called the 5' RACE reads with MiXCR. The sample records tens of thousands of distinct CDR3 sequences, around 25% being singletons. The clonotype was recovered from a man younger than 30 who had mild COVID-19 (a few samples of this study predate the infection). Cell type and time point are not known. Sequencing input: PBMCs or a T cell subset sorted from them (not recorded which).

The CDR3 spells CASSPQLAGTNTQYF. CDR3 bases: TGTGCCAGCAGCCCCCAGCTAGCGGGCACAAATACGCAGTATTTT. V and J are TRBV11-2 and TRBJ2-3; 8 bases are a match to TRBD2. The CDR3 runs to 15 residues. CDR1 is SGHAT, CDR2 FQNNGV, per germline.